The following is a T cell receptor beta chain sequence with its context. The entry originates in a study of blood T cell repertoires in COVID-19. V dropped 2 bases and J dropped 0 bases, with 8 bases sitting between them. The CDR3 contains 15 residues. Germline loops: CDR1 SGHVS, CDR2 FQNEAQ. Repertoires were generated with immunoSEQ multiplex PCR, while TCRdb's copy carries only in-frame clones and drops some. The sample lists more than 300,000 clones, 65% to 85% occurring once. Sequencing was done on a sample of peripheral blood. The genes are TRBV7-8 and TRBJ1-5, with a possible D match to TRBD1 (6 bases). This TCR came from a woman in her fifties or sixties with acute or convalescent COVID-19. CDR3 nucleotides: TGTGCCAGCAGCTTACAGGGGACTAGCAATCAGCCCCAGCATTTT. It translates to CASSLQGTSNQPQHF.